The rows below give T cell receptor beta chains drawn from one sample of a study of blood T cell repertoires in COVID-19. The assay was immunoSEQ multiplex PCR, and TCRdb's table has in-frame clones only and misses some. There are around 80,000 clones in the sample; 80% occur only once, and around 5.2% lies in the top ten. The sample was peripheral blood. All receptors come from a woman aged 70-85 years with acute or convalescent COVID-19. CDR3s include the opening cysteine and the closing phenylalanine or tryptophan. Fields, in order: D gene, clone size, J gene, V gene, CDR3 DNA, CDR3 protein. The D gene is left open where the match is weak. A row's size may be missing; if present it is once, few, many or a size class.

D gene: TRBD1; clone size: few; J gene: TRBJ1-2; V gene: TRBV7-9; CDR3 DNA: TGTGCCAGCAGCTTCTTACAGGGGGATGACTATGGCTACACCTTC; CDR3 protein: CASSFLQGDDYGYTF
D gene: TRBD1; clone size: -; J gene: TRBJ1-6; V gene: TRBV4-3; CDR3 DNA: TGCGCCAGCAGCCAAGATGCAGGGGGAGTCTCACCCCTCCACTTT; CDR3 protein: CASSQDAGGVSPLHF
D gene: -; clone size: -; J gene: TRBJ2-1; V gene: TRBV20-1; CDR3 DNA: TGCAGTGCTTTGGGGCTGAATGAGCAGTTCTTC; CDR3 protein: CSALGLNEQFF
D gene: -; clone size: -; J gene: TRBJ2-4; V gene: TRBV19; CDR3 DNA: TGTGCCAGTAGTATTCAGGGGCTTAGCAAAAACATTCAGTACTTC; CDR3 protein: CASSIQGLSKNIQYF
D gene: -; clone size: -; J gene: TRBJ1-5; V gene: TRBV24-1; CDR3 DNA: TGTGCCACCAGTGGGACACTCGTCAATCAGCCCCAGCATTTT; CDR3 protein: CATSGTLVNQPQHF
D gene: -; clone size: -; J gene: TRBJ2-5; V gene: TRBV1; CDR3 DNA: TGCACCAGCAGCCTGACAGGGCGCATCGTGGAGACCCAGTACTTC; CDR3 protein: CTSSLTGRIVETQYF
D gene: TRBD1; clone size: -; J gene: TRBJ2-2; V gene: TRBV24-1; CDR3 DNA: TGTGCCACCAGCGGACAGGGGACGAACACCGGGGAGCTGTTTTTT; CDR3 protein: CATSGQGTNTGELFF
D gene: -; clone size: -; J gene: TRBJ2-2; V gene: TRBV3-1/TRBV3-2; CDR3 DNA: TGTGCCAGCAGCCAATTTCAGGGAGGGGAGCTGTTTTTT; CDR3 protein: CASSQFQGGELFF
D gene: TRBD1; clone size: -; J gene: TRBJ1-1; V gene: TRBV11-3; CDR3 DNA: TGTGCCAGCAGCTCCCGGGGACAGACCATGAACACTGAAGCTTTCTTT; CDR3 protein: CASSSRGQTMNTEAFF
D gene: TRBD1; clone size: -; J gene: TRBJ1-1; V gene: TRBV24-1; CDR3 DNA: TGTGCCACCAGTGATCGGACAGGGGGTGACACTGAAGCTTTCTTT; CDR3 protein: CATSDRTGGDTEAFF
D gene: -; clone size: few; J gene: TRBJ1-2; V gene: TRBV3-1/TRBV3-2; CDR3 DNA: TGTGCCAGCAGCCAGGACCTCGAGGGAGGCGGTGGCTACACCTTC; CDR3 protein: CASSQDLEGGGGYTF
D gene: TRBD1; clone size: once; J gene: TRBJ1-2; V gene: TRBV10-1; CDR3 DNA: TGCGCCAGCATAGGGACAGATTCTAACTATGGCTACACCTTC; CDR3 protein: CASIGTDSNYGYTF
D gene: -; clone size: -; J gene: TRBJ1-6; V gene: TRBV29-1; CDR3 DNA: TGCAGCGTACGTGGAGAGGCCTATAATTCACCCCTCCACTTT; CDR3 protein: CSVRGEAYNSPLHF
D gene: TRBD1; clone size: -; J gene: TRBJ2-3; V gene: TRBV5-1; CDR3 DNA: TGCGCCAGCAGCTTTACAGGGGCCCCGCGTCCTAGCACAGATACGCAGTATTTT; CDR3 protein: CASSFTGAPRPSTDTQYF
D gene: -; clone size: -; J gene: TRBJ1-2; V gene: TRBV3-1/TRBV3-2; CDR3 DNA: TGTGCCAGCAGCCAAGATCGCGGAGGGTCTAACTATGGCTACACCTTC; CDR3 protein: CASSQDRGGSNYGYTF
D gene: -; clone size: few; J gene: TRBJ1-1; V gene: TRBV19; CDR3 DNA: TGTGCCAGTAGTATAGTAGGCCGAGGAGATGAAGCTTTCTTT; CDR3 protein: CASSIVGRGDEAFF
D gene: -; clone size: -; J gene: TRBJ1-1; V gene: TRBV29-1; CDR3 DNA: TGCAGCGGGGGGACGGGGAACACTGAAGCTTTCTTT; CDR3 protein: CSGGTGNTEAFF
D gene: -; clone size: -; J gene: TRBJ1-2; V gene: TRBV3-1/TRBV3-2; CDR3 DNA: TGTGCCAGCAGACAAGCAGGGGTCGGGAACGGCTACACCTTC; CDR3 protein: CASRQAGVGNGYTF
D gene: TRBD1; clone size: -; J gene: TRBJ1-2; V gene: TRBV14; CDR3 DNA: TGTGCCAGCAGCGTGGACAGGGTGGGCGGCTACACCTTC; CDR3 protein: CASSVDRVGGYTF
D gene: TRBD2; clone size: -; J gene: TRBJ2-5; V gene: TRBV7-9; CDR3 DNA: TGTGCCAGCAGCCCTGGGACTAGCGGACAAGAGACCCAGTACTTC; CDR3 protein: CASSPGTSGQETQYF
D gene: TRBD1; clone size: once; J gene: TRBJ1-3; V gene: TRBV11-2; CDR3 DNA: TGTGCCAGCAGCCCATCAGCGTGGGACAGGGGAAACACCATATATTTT; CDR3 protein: CASSPSAWDRGNTIYF
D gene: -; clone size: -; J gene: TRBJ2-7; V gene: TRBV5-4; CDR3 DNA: TGTGCCAGCAGCTTGCGGGGGGCCACGGAGCAGTACTTC; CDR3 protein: CASSLRGATEQYF
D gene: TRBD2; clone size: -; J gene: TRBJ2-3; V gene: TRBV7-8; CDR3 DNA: TGTGCCAGCAGCCGGGTGACTAGCGGGGGCCGCACAGATACGCAGTATTTT; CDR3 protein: CASSRVTSGGRTDTQYF
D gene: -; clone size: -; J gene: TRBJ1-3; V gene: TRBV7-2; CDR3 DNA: TGTGCCAGCAGCCCGACACAATCTGGAAACACCATATATTTT; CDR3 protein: CASSPTQSGNTIYF
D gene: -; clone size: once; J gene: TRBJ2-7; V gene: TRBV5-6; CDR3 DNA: TGTGCCAGCAGAGACCAAACTAATTACGAGCAGTACTTC; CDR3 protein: CASRDQTNYEQYF
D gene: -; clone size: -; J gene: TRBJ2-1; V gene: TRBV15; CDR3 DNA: TGTGCCACCAGCAGAGTTGCGGGGTACAATGAGCAGTTCTTC; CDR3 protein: CATSRVAGYNEQFF
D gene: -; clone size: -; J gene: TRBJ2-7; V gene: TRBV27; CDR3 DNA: TGTGCCAGCACCCCAGGGGGGAGGACCTACGAGCAGTACTTC; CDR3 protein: CASTPGGRTYEQYF
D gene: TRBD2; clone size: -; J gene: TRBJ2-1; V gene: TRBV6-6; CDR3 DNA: TGTGCCAGCAGTTACCCCTCCCCGGGGGGGCCCATTGAGCAGTTCTTC; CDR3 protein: CASSYPSPGGPIEQFF
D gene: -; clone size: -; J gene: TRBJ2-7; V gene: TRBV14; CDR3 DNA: TGTGCCAGCAGCCGGATAGAGGACTCTATTAAGCAGTACTTC; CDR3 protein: CASSRIEDSIKQYF
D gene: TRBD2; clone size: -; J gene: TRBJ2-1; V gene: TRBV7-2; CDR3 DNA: TGTGCCAGCAGCCCGGGACTAGCGGGGGATGAGCAGTTCTTC; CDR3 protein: CASSPGLAGDEQFF
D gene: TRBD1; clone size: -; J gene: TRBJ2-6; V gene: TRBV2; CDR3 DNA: TGTGCCAGAGGGGCCGGGACAGGACTGTCTGGGGCCAACGTCCTGACTTTC; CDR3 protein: CARGAGTGLSGANVLTF
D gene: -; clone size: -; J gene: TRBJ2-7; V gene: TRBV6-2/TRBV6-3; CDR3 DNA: TGTGCCAGCAGTTACTGGGGTAGTGAGGGCTACGAGCAGTACTTC; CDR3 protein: CASSYWGSEGYEQYF
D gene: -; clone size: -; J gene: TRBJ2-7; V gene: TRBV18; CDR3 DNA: TGTGCCAGCTCACCACTTGCCGAGCTCTACGAGCAGTACTTC; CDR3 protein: CASSPLAELYEQYF
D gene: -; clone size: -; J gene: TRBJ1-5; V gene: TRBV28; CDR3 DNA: TGTGCCAGCTTACAGGATTTCAATCAGCCCCAGCATTTT; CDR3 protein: CASLQDFNQPQHF
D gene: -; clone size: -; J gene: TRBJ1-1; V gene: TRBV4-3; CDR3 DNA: TGCGCCAGCAGCCAAGAGCGGGGGGCCTCCGAAGCTTTCTTT; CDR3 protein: CASSQERGASEAFF
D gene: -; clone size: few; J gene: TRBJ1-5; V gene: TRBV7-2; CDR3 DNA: TGTGCCAGCAGCTTGAGGGGGAATAGCAATCAGCCCCAGCATTTT; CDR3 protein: CASSLRGNSNQPQHF
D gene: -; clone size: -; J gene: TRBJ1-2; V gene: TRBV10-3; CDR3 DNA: TGTGCCATCAGGCGTCAGGGGCCTGGCTACACCTTC; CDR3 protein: CAIRRQGPGYTF
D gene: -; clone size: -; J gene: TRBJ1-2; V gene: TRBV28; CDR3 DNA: TGTGCCAGCAGTCCGACGGACAACCGCTATGGCTACACCTTC; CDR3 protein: CASSPTDNRYGYTF
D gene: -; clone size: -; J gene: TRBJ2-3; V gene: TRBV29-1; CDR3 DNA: TGCAGCGTCCCGACTACCGCTAGCACAGATACGCAGTATTTT; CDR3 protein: CSVPTTASTDTQYF
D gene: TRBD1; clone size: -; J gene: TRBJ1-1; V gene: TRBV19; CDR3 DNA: TGTGCCAGTAGTCCCCGGACAGGGGGGGACACTGAAGCTTTCTTT; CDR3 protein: CASSPRTGGDTEAFF
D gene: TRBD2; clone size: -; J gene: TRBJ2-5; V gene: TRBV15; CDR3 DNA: TGTGCCACCAGCAGAGACCCTAGCGGGGGGGCGGAGACCCAGTACTTC; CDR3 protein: CATSRDPSGGAETQYF
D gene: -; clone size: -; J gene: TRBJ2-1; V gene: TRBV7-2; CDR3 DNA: TGTGCCAGCAGCAGCCACATGGACAACTACAATGAGCAGTTCTTC; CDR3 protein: CASSSHMDNYNEQFF
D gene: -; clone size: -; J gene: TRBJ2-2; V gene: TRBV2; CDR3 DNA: TGTGCCAGCGGGGGGGCTGGGGAGCTGTTTTTT; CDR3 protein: CASGGAGELFF
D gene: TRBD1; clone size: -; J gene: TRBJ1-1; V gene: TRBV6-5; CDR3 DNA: TGTGCCAGCAGCTGGACAGGGATAAACACTGAAGCTTTCTTT; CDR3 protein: CASSWTGINTEAFF
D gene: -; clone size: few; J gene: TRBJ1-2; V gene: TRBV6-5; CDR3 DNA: TGTGCCAGCAGTACGAGGGCTAACTATGGCTACACCTTC; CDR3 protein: CASSTRANYGYTF
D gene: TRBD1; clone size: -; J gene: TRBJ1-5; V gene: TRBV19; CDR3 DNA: TGTGCCAGTAGTGCACAGGGGGCTCAGCCCCAGCATTTT; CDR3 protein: CASSAQGAQPQHF
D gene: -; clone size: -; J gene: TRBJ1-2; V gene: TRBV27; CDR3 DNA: TGTGCCAGCTGGGGGGCTAACTATGGCTACACCTTC; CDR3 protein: CASWGANYGYTF
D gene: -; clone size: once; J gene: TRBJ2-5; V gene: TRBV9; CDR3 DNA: TGTGCCAGCAGCGCACAAGAATGGACGTCCGCGGGGGAGACCCAGTACTTC; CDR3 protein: CASSAQEWTSAGETQYF
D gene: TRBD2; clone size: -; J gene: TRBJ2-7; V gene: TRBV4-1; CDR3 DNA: TGCGCCAGCAGCCAAGACGACGGGGGGGCCTACGAGCAGTACTTC; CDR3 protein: CASSQDDGGAYEQYF
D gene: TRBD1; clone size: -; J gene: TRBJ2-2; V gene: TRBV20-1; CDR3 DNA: TGCAGTGCTAGTAGACAGGGGGCCGACACCGGGGAGCTGTTTTTT; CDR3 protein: CSASRQGADTGELFF
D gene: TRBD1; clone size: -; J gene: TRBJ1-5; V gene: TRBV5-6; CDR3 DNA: TGTGCCAGCAGCATCGGACAGGTTCGGCCCCAGCATTTT; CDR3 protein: CASSIGQVRPQHF
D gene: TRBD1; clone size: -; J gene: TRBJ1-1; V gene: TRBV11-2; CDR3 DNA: TGTGCCAGCAGCTTAGTGGGACAGGGTCTGAACACTGAAGCTTTCTTT; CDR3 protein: CASSLVGQGLNTEAFF
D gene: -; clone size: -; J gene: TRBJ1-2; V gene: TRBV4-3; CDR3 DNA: TGCGCCAGCAGCCAGGGTTATCAACAGGGACCTAGGGGCTACACCTTC; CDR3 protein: CASSQGYQQGPRGYTF
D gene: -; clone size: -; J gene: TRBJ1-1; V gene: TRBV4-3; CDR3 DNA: TGCGCCAGCAGCCAACTTCGGGCAGGCCTAGCGAACACTGAAGCTTTCTTT; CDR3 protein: CASSQLRAGLANTEAFF
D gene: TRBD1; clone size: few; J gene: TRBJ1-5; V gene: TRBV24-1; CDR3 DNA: TGTGCCACCAGTGTTGGGACTACAGGGGGAGCTTATAGCAATCAGCCCCAGCATTTT; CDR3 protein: CATSVGTTGGAYSNQPQHF
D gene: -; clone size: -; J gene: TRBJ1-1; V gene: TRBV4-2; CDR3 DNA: TGTGCCAGCAGTTCGGGGGTTCAGGGCACTGAAGCTTTCTTT; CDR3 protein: CASSSGVQGTEAFF
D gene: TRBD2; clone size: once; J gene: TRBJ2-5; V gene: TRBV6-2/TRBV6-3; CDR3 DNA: TGTGCCAGCAGTTACCCCCAAGCGGGGGGGATCCAAGAGACCCAGTACTTC; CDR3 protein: CASSYPQAGGIQETQYF
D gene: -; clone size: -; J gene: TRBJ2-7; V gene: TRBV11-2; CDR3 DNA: TGTGCCAGCAGCTTAAACTTCTACGAGCAGTACTTC; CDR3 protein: CASSLNFYEQYF
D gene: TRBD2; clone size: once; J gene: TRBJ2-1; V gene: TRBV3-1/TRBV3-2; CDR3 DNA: TGTGCCAGCAGCCATACTAGCGTTCCAGGCAATGAGCAGTTCTTC; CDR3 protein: CASSHTSVPGNEQFF
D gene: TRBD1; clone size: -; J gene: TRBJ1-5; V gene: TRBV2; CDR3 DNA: TGTGCCAGCAGCGGGGACAGGGGGTTTGGAAGCAATCAGCCCCAGCATTTT; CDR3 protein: CASSGDRGFGSNQPQHF